This T cell receptor (beta chain) was documented in a study of identical twins. The V gene end was trimmed by 0 bases and the J gene end by 7 bases; junction bases not matched to a gene: 5. The germline V gene has CDR1 SGDLS and CDR2 YYNGEE. CDR3 length equals 15 residues. TCRdb itself ran the 5' RACE reads through MiXCR, one entry per CDR3 protein. In the table there are about 700,000 distinct CDR3 sequences, around 6% of which are singletons. Findings and caveats of the study: Clonotypes of the beta chain that were abundant in cord blood carried fewer insertions (memory repertoires showed none).

This clonotype occurred many times. Its antigen is still unknown. The origin of this receptor is a man aged 18-30 years in good health. The chain carries TRBV9 and TRBJ1-5; TRBD1 matches at 9 bases. The sequenced material came from naive T cells sorted from blood. CDR3 sequence: CASSVDGTGRQPQHF. In DNA form, the CDR3 reads TGTGCCAGCAGCGTAGATGGGACAGGGCGGCAGCCCCAGCATTTT. Looking up the rest from reference TRBV9 and TRBJ1-5 gives the full variable domain: DSGVTQTPKHLITATGQRVTLRCSPRSGDLSVYWYQQSLDQGLQFLIQYYNGEERAKGNILERFSAQQFPDLHSELNLSSLELGDSALYFCASSVDGTGRQPQHFGDGTRLSIL.